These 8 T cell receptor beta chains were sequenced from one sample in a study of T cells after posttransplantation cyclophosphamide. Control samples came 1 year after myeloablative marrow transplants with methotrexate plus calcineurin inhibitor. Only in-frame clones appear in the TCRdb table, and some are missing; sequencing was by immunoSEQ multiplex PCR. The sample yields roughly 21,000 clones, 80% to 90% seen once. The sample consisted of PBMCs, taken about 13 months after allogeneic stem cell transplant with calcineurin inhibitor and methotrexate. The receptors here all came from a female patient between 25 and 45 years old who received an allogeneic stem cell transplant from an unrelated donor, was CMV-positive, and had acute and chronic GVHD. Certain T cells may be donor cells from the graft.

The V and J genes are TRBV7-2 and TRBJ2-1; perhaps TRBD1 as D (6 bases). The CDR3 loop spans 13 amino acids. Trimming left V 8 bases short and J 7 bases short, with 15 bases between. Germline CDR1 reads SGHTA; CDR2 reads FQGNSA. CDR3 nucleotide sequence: TGTGCCAGCGCCCCCTGGGGGCCTAATGAGCAGTTCTTC. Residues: CASAPWGPNEQFF.

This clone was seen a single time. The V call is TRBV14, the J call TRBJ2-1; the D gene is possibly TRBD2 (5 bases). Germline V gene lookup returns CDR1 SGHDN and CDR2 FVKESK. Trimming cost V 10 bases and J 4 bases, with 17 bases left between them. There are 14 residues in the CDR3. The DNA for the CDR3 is TGTGCCACCAGTATTTCGACTAATTACAATGAGCAGTTCTTC. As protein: CATSISTNYNEQFF.

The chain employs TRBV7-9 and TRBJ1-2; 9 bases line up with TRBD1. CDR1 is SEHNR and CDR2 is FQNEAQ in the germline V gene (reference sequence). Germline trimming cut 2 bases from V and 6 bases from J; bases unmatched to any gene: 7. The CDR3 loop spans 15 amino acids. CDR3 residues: CASSLPGQGKNGYTF. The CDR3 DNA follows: TGTGCCAGCAGCTTACCGGGACAGGGCAAGAATGGCTACACCTTC.

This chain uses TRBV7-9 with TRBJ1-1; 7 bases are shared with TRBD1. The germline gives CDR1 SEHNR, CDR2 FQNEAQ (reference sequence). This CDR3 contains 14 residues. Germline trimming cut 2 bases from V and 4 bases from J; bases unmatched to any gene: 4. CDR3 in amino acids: CASSLNRGLTEAFF. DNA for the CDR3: TGTGCCAGCAGCTTAAATAGGGGGCTCACTGAAGCTTTCTTT.

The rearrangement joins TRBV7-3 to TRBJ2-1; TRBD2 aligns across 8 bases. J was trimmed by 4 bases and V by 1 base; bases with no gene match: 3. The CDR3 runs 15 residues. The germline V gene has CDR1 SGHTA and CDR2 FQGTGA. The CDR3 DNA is TGTGCCAGCAGCTTAAAACTAGCGGAGTACAATGAGCAGTTCTTC. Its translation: CASSLKLAEYNEQFF.

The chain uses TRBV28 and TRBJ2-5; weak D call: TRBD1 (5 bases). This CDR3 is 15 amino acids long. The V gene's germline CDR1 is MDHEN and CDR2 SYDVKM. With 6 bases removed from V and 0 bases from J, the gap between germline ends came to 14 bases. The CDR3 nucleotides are TGTGCCAGCAGGGCCCCGGCAGGGCACCAAGAGACCCAGTACTTC. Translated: CASRAPAGHQETQYF.

In DNA, the CDR3 is TGTGCCAGCAGTTTCTTACTAGCGGGAGGCTACAATGAGCAGTTCTTC. This translates into CASSFLLAGGYNEQFF. The chain carries TRBV27 and TRBJ2-1; 12 bases match TRBD2. Trimming removed 3 bases from V and 3 bases from J; junction bases left unmatched: 3. In germline, CDR1 is MNHEY, CDR2 SMNVEV (reference sequence). The CDR3 totals 16 residues.

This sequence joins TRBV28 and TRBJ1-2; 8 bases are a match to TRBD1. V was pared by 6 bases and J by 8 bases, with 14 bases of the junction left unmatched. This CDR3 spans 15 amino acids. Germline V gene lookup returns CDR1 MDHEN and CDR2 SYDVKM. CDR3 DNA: TGTGCCAGCAGAGCTTCGCCGACAGGGGCACAAGGCTACACCTTC. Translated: CASRASPTGAQGYTF.